This TCR beta chain was captured by sequencing in a study of T cell changes during pregnancy in multiple sclerosis. Measured with immunoSEQ multiplex PCR; TCRdb has only the in-frame clones, and not every one. The table includes more than 50,000 clones, around 89% detected once. After removal of 3 bases from V and 2 bases from J, the junction contained 4 bases not matched to a gene. This CDR3 has 14 residues. Per the germline V gene, CDR1 is LNHDA and CDR2 is SQIVND (reference sequence). The clonotype originates from a female donor with multiple sclerosis, enrolled in a pregnancy study. The sequences come from peripheral blood, collected in the first trimester of pregnancy. The chain has TRBV19 and TRBJ2-7, with 7 bases lining up with TRBD2. CDR3 DNA: TGTGCCAGTAGTATCACGGGGGGTCCCTACGAGCAGTACTTC. Translated, it gives CASSITGGPYEQYF.